Each of the 22 T cell receptor beta chains below was sequenced from the same sample in a study of control samples from healthy donors and cancer patients. Assay used: immunoSEQ multiplex PCR; TCRdb lists only in-frame clones, some missing. Counted here are some 51,000 clones, roughly 88% occurring once; the ten biggest clones make up less than 4%. The sample taken for sequencing was blood. These receptors all stem from a middle-aged man in good health.

The J gene is TRBJ2-2, the V gene TRBV24-1; D possibly uses TRBD1 or TRBD2 (5 bases each). V was trimmed by 4 bases and J by 5 bases, leaving 16 bases between them. The CDR3 consists of 16 residues. Germline V CDR1 and CDR2: KGHDR, SFDVKD. The CDR3 DNA follows: TGTGCCACCAGTGACCCCCTCCGGGACGGGACCGGGGAGCTGTTTTTT. Its translation: CATSDPLRDGTGELFF.

The CDR3 region has the DNA TGTGCCAGCAGTCGGACATTAGGCTATGGCTACACCTTC. This codes for CASSRTLGYGYTF. This chain connects TRBV12-3 or TRBV12-4 to TRBJ1-2; D is possibly TRBD1 (5 bases). V shed 5 bases and J shed 4 bases, with 11 bases lying between them. This CDR3 has 13 residues.

The genes are TRBV5-1 and TRBJ1-6; 8 bases map to TRBD1. V was clipped by 4 bases and J by 8 bases; unmatched bases: 8. The CDR3 has 15 amino acids. Germline values: CDR1 SGHRS, CDR2 YFSETQ. CDR3 protein: CASSPRQGLDSPLHF. The CDR3 bases are TGCGCCAGCAGCCCACGACAGGGGTTAGATTCACCCCTCCACTTT.

The chain recombines TRBV10-2 with TRBJ2-1, with D perhaps matching TRBD2 (6 bases). Germline loops: CDR1 WSHSY, CDR2 SAAADI. The CDR3 is 14 amino acids. Trimming cost V 4 bases and J 5 bases, with 12 bases left between them. Written as DNA, the CDR3 is TGCGCCAGCAGTGTGACTAGGACGCACAATGAGCAGTTCTTC. This codes for CASSVTRTHNEQFF.

The chain combines TRBV7-6 with TRBJ2-7; D ambiguous. Trimming stripped 1 base from V and 2 bases from J, with 12 bases between. The germline gives CDR1 SGHVS, CDR2 FNYEAQ. The CDR3 is 15 amino acids. CDR3 DNA sequence: TGTGCCAGCAGCTTAGAGGCTAGTCCCGCCTACGAGCAGTACTTC. Its protein product is CASSLEASPAYEQYF.

The V gene is TRBV25-1, the J gene TRBJ1-5; maybe TRBD1 (5 bases). V was clipped by 8 bases and J by 0 bases, with 17 bases between them. From germline, CDR1 is MGHDK and CDR2 SYGVNS. This CDR3 has 16 amino acids. The CDR3 spells CASLHSKGYSNQPQHF. The CDR3 DNA sequence: TGTGCCAGCCTCCATTCGAAGGGGTATAGCAATCAGCCCCAGCATTTT.

This clone was seen only a few times. The rearrangement links TRBV21-1 to TRBJ2-5; TRBD1 was called by the table and not checked on the DNA. TRBV21-1 is assigned pseudogene status. This CDR3 region has 19 residues. As DNA, the CDR3 is TGTGCCAGCAGCAAAAAGGCTGCGTACAGCTTTACAGTACAAGAGACCCAGTACTTC. This encodes CASSKKAAYSFTVQETQYF.

This clone is a singleton in its sample. The gene calls are TRBV4-3 and TRBJ1-5; D ambiguous. V was pared by 3 bases and J by 4 bases, with 13 bases between. Germline CDR1 is LGHNA and CDR2 is YSLEER. The CDR3 has 15 residues. CDR3 loop: CASSQDRRGNQPQHF. The CDR3 DNA sequence: TGCGCCAGCAGCCAGGACCGACGAGGGAATCAGCCCCAGCATTTT.

The V call is TRBV7-8, the J call TRBJ2-7, with 8 nucleotides matching TRBD2. There are 17 residues in the CDR3. Germline lookup yields CDR1 SGHVS and CDR2 FQNEAQ. Germline trimming cut 0 bases from V and 3 bases from J; bases unmatched to any gene: 10. CDR3 sequence: CASSLAPPGLVLYEQYF. In DNA form, the CDR3 reads TGTGCCAGCAGCTTAGCGCCGCCGGGACTAGTTCTCTACGAGCAGTACTTC.

The chain has TRBV2 and TRBJ2-5; D is tentatively TRBD1 or TRBD2 (5 bases each). There are 15 residues in the CDR3. The germline CDR1 and CDR2 sequences are SNHLY and FYNNEI. V lost 6 bases and J 5 bases, leaving 19 bases between the germline ends. CDR3 DNA sequence: TGTGCCAGCAGGCCTCCGGGACCTTGGGGGGAGACCCAGTACTTC. It is translated as CASRPPGPWGETQYF.

CDR3 coding DNA: TGTGCCACCAGCAGAGATATGGCGGGAGGATTCAATGAGCAGTTCTTC. Its protein product is CATSRDMAGGFNEQFF. This chain connects TRBV15 to TRBJ2-1; TRBD2 matches 8 bases. The CDR3 is 16 amino acids. Germline CDR1 reads LNHNV; CDR2 reads YYDKDF (reference sequence). Unmatched junction bases numbered 7, after V lost 0 bases and J lost 6 bases.

The chain joins TRBV28 to TRBJ1-6, with a weak D call TRBD1 (6 bases). This CDR3 has 16 amino acids. The germline gives CDR1 MDHEN, CDR2 SYDVKM. Trimming took 4 bases from V and 5 from J, leaving 15 bases between them. CDR3: CASSSQGAPNNSPLHF. For the CDR3, the DNA is TGTGCCAGCAGTTCACAGGGCGCCCCAAATAATTCACCCCTCCACTTT.

V gene TRBV27 combines with J gene TRBJ2-7; perhaps D is TRBD1 or TRBD2 (5 bases each). The CDR3 is 14 amino acids. Germline lookup yields CDR1 MNHEY and CDR2 SMNVEV (reference sequence). V was cut by 2 bases and J by 2 bases, with 10 bases left in between. This CDR3 reads CASSLRGNPYEQYF. As DNA, the CDR3 is TGTGCCAGCAGTTTACGGGGCAACCCCTACGAGCAGTACTTC.

The DNA for the CDR3 is TGTGCCAGCAGTTACTCGTTGCAGTATCTCAATGAGCAGTTCTTC. This encodes CASSYSLQYLNEQFF. The chain joins TRBV6-2 or TRBV6-3 to TRBJ2-1, with unresolved D. The V gene's germline CDR1 is MNHEY and CDR2 SVGEGT. The V end lost 0 bases, the J end lost 6 bases, and 12 bases lay between the germline ends. The CDR3 covers 15 residues.

This chain links TRBV11-2 with TRBJ2-1, with TRBD1 identical over 7 bases. The V and J ends lost 1 base and 6 bases, in that order; junction bases with no gene match: 6. The CDR3 extends over 15 amino acids. Germline V CDR1 and CDR2: SGHAT, FQNNGV. The CDR3 coding sequence is TGTGCCAGCAGCTTAGGACAGGGAGCGTTCAATGAGCAGTTCTTC. It codes for CASSLGQGAFNEQFF.

This sequence joins TRBV6-5 and TRBJ2-5, with 9 nucleotides matching TRBD2. Trimming cost V 6 bases and J 3 bases; bases outside gene matches: 2. The CDR3 runs to 13 residues. Germline CDR1 MNHEY, CDR2 SVGAGI. The CDR3 is CASRRLAEETQYF. Here the CDR3 DNA reads TGTGCCAGCAGGAGACTAGCGGAAGAGACCCAGTACTTC.

This clone was recorded only once. V and J are TRBV5-6 and TRBJ2-3; no clear D gene. This CDR3 is 13 amino acids long. Trimming removed 4 bases at V and 2 bases at J, with 8 bases between. The germline V gene has CDR1 SGHDT and CDR2 YYEEEE. The CDR3 protein is CASSQWHTDTQYF. For the CDR3, the DNA is TGTGCCAGCAGCCAGTGGCACACAGATACGCAGTATTTT.

The J gene is TRBJ1-1, the V gene TRBV4-1, with 7 bases identical to TRBD1. Germline trimming cut 2 bases from V and 0 bases from J; bases unmatched to any gene: 6. Germline CDR1 MGHRA, CDR2 YSYEKL. This CDR3 has 16 amino acids. Here the CDR3 reads CASSQRDRYMNTEAFF. DNA for the CDR3: TGCGCCAGCAGCCAACGGGACAGATACATGAACACTGAAGCTTTCTTT.

The V call is TRBV29-1, the J call TRBJ1-2; a weak D match, TRBD1 (6 bases). V was pared by 2 bases and J by 5 bases, with 9 bases between. Germline assignment: CDR1 SQVTM and CDR2 ANQGSEA. The CDR3 covers 12 residues. The CDR3 DNA is TGCAGCGTTGAATGGCAGGGGTATGGCTACACCTTC. Translated: CSVEWQGYGYTF.

V gene TRBV28 combines with J gene TRBJ1-2; weak D call: TRBD1 (5 bases). The V gene's germline CDR1 is MDHEN and CDR2 SYDVKM. Trimming shortened V by 3 bases and J by 4 bases, and 12 bases separated the two germline ends. CDR3 length: 14 amino acids. CDR3 DNA: TGTGCCAGCAGTTTTGGGGGGACCTTCTATGGCTACACCTTC. Translation gives CASSFGGTFYGYTF.

This clone was detected once. This rearrangement joins TRBV11-2 to TRBJ2-3; D is undetermined. Germline CDR1 and CDR2: SGHAT and FQNNGV. Trimming took off 0 bases at V and 1 base at J, with 8 bases between the two ends. This CDR3 is 15 amino acids long. CDR3 region: CASSLDYEGTDTQYF. CDR3 coding DNA: TGTGCCAGCAGCTTAGATTATGAGGGCACAGATACGCAGTATTTT. The variable domain in full, completed from reference TRBV11-2 and TRBJ2-3, reads EAGVAQSPRYKIIEKRQSVAFWCNPISGHATLYWYQQILGQGPKLLIQFQNNGVVDDSQLPKDRFSAERLKGVDSTLKIQPAKLEDSAVYLCASSLDYEGTDTQYFGPGTRLTVL.

This sequence joins TRBV25-1 and TRBJ1-2; maybe TRBD1 (6 bases). The V gene's germline CDR1 is MGHDK and CDR2 SYGVNS. Between the trimmed V and J ends, which lost 4 bases and 0 bases, there was a span of 15 bases. This CDR3 spans 16 amino acids. The DNA for the CDR3 is TGTGCCAGCAGTGCGACAGGCGTGGCTGCTAACTATGGCTACACCTTC. Translating gives CASSATGVAANYGYTF.